The following is a T cell receptor (beta chain) sequence with its context. The antigen remains unidentified. The data belong to a study of cytomegalovirus exposure and HLA in healthy donors. Overall study findings and caveats: The authors later found most CMV-associated TCR beta chains appeared HLA-restricted.

This PCR relied on a set of 60 Vbeta primers and 13 Jbeta primers. Assay used: immunoSEQ multiplex PCR; TCRdb lists only in-frame clones, some missing. In the table there are over 150,000 clones, 70% to 85% of which are singletons. The V end lost 3 bases, the J end lost 2 bases, and 14 bases lay between the germline ends. The V gene's germline CDR1 is SGHVS and CDR2 FQNEAQ. This CDR3 contains 15 residues. This clonotype was obtained from a girl aged 2 to 10 in good health and CMV-seropositive. Material for sequencing was PBMCs. The chain joins TRBV7-8 to TRBJ2-7; possible D gene TRBD1, 6 bases. Here the CDR3 DNA reads TGTGCCAGCAGCTTCTCCCGGACAGCACCCTACGAGCAGTACTTC. This codes for CASSFSRTAPYEQYF.